The 24 T cell receptor beta chains below come from one sample, sequenced in a study of shared clonotypes between healthy human individuals. CD45RO-negative cells were positively selected for CCR7, leaving out terminally differentiated effector memory CD45RA+ cells. Sequenced by immunoSEQ multiplex PCR; TCRdb stores in-frame clones only, minus some. The sample consists of around 2.1 million clones, approximately 94% of them appearing once. The sequenced sample consisted of naive CD8+ T cells from PBMCs. The receptors shown here come from a man younger than 35 in good health. Some clones in this sample may be carry-over from other donors' samples.

This clone was recorded only once. V is TRBV9 and J is TRBJ2-1; 10 nucleotides match TRBD2. The CDR3 consists of 15 residues. The J segment lost 2 bases and the V segment lost 3 bases, leaving 2 bases of the junction unmatched. Germline V gene data show CDR1 as SGDLS and CDR2 as YYNGEE. CDR3 region: CASSGLAGAYNEQFF. The CDR3 DNA is TGTGCCAGCAGCGGTCTAGCGGGGGCCTACAATGAGCAGTTCTTC.

The V gene is TRBV28, the J gene TRBJ2-7, with a tentative D call TRBD1 (5 bases). CDR3 size: 10 residues. Trimming took 7 bases from V and 7 from J, leaving 8 bases between them. CDR1 is MDHEN, CDR2 SYDVKM, per germline. As DNA, the CDR3 is TGTGCCAGCACCCACAGGGAGCAGTACTTC. The encoded protein is CASTHREQYF.

This clone appeared a single time. Other nucleotide sequences in the sample specify the same CDR3. This rearrangement joins TRBV27 to TRBJ1-3; 7 bases line up with TRBD1. The ends lost 0 bases at V and 4 bases at J; junction bases unmatched: 0. The length of the CDR3 is 14 residues. Germline V gene data show CDR1 as MNHEY and CDR2 as SMNVEV (reference sequence). For the CDR3, the DNA is TGTGCCAGCAGTTTATCCAGGGGGGGAAACACCATATATTTT. Protein product: CASSLSRGGNTIYF.

This clone showed up just once. The chain carries TRBV28 and TRBJ2-7; D unresolved. CDR1 is MDHEN, CDR2 SYDVKM, per germline. V lost 6 bases and J 0 bases, leaving 9 bases between the germline ends. The CDR3 consists of 13 residues. CDR3 in amino acids: CASRLKLSYEQYF. Here the CDR3 DNA reads TGTGCCAGCAGACTAAAACTCTCCTACGAGCAGTACTTC.

V is TRBV9 and J is TRBJ2-1; 10 bases align to TRBD2. The CDR3 runs to 18 residues. Losses at the gene ends were 3 bases for V and 0 bases for J; bases not matched to a gene: 9. The germline gives CDR1 SGDLS, CDR2 YYNGEE. The CDR3 DNA sequence: TGTGCCAGCAGCGACGCTAGCGGGAGACCGCGCTCCTACAATGAGCAGTTCTTC. Its translation: CASSDASGRPRSYNEQFF.

V and J are TRBV5-4 and TRBJ2-3, with a possible D match to TRBD2 (5 bases). Germline V gene data show CDR1 as SGHNT and CDR2 as YYREEE (reference sequence). The V gene lost 4 bases and the J gene lost 4 bases, with 19 bases spanning the gap. The CDR3 has 16 amino acids. CDR3 coding DNA: TGTGCCAGCAGCGTAGCGAGGCAAGATGGGCCAGATACGCAGTATTTT. It yields the protein CASSVARQDGPDTQYF.

CDR3 in amino acids: CASSESQDEQYF. In DNA form, the CDR3 reads TGTGCCAGCAGTGAGTCCCAGGATGAGCAGTACTTC. The V call is TRBV25-1, the J call TRBJ2-7; no clear D gene. Germline lookup yields CDR1 MGHDK and CDR2 SYGVNS. The CDR3 runs to 12 residues. Between the trimmed V and J ends, which lost 3 bases and 7 bases, there was a span of 10 bases.

The J gene is TRBJ1-1, the V gene TRBV28, with D perhaps TRBD1 (5 bases). Trimming removed 0 bases at V and 6 bases at J, with 14 bases between. CDR3 size: 15 residues. Germline CDR1 MDHEN, CDR2 SYDVKM. The CDR3 coding sequence is TGTGCCAGCAGTTTATGGAGGGGCCTGGGGGCTGAAGCTTTCTTT. Protein product: CASSLWRGLGAEAFF.

This sequence joins TRBV11-2 and TRBJ2-7, with D possibly matching TRBD2 (7 bases). Trimming stripped 4 bases from V and 2 bases from J, with 18 bases between. The CDR3 runs to 16 residues. The V gene's germline CDR1 is SGHAT and CDR2 FQNNGV. As DNA, the CDR3 is TGTGCCAGCAGCTCCTATCGGGGGGCGGTCGCCTACGAGCAGTACTTC. Amino acids: CASSSYRGAVAYEQYF. The full variable domain, with the rest looked up from reference TRBV11-2 and TRBJ2-7, is EAGVAQSPRYKIIEKRQSVAFWCNPISGHATLYWYQQILGQGPKLLIQFQNNGVVDDSQLPKDRFSAERLKGVDSTLKIQPAKLEDSAVYLCASSSYRGAVAYEQYFGPGTRLTVT.

This sequence joins TRBV7-3 and TRBJ2-2; D might be TRBD1 or TRBD2, each matching 5 bases. V lost 1 base to trimming and J lost 3 bases, with 18 bases between them. Germline CDR1 SGHTA, CDR2 FQGTGA. This CDR3 contains 18 residues. CDR3 in DNA: TGTGCCAGCAGCTTAAAACCGGGGACGCGGCGGGACACCGGGGAGCTGTTTTTT. This encodes CASSLKPGTRRDTGELFF.

CDR3 sequence: CASSPTRWGNTIYF. The CDR3 region has the DNA TGTGCCAGCAGCCCCACCCGGTGGGGAAACACCATATATTTT. The rearrangement links TRBV14 to TRBJ1-3, with no clear D. Trimming removed 4 bases at V and 4 bases at J, with 11 bases between. The CDR3 totals 14 residues. Looked up from germline, CDR1 is SGHDN and CDR2 is FVKESK.

The rearrangement joins TRBV1 to TRBJ1-4. TRBV1 is reported as a pseudogene. CDR3 size: 17 residues. CDR3 residues: CTSSPRRRAAPNEKLFF. The CDR3 DNA reads as TGCACCAGCAGCCCACGCAGGAGGGCCGCACCTAATGAAAAACTGTTTTTT.

This chain joins TRBV15 and TRBJ2-3, with no clear D. This CDR3 has 13 amino acids. CDR1 and CDR2 from the germline V gene are LNHNV and YYDKDF (reference sequence). The germline V and J ends were trimmed by 6 bases and 0 bases, with 7 bases remaining between them. This CDR3 is CATRGTSTDTQYF. CDR3 bases: TGTGCCACCAGGGGAACTAGCACAGATACGCAGTATTTT.

The chain joins TRBV19 to TRBJ1-1; D gene uncertain. CDR3 length: 14 amino acids. Germline V gives CDR1 LNHDA, CDR2 SQIVND (reference sequence). V was cut by 7 bases and J by 1 base, with 13 bases left in between. The DNA of the CDR3 is TGTGCCAGTACCTCCCGGGTGGGGAACACTGAAGCTTTCTTT. This sequence encodes CASTSRVGNTEAFF. Full variable domain (outside the CDR3, taken from reference TRBV19 and TRBJ1-1): DGGITQSPKYLFRKEGQNVTLSCEQNLNHDAMYWYRQDPGQGLRLIYYSQIVNDFQKGDIAEGYSVSREKKESFPLTVTSAQKNPTAFYLCASTSRVGNTEAFFGQGTRLTVV.

The V gene is TRBV15, the J gene TRBJ2-3; D is perhaps TRBD1 or TRBD2 (6 bases each). This CDR3 contains 17 residues. In germline, CDR1 is LNHNV, CDR2 YYDKDF (reference sequence). Between the trimmed V and J ends, which lost 4 bases and 1 base, there was a span of 18 bases. CDR3 nucleotides: TGTGCCACCAGCAAGTGGGGAAACAGGGAGGGCACAGATACGCAGTATTTT. Translation gives CATSKWGNREGTDTQYF.

The chain links TRBV9 to TRBJ1-2, with D uncertain. The germline V gene encodes CDR1 SGDLS and CDR2 YYNGEE. CDR3 size: 15 residues. V dropped 0 bases and J dropped 2 bases, with 11 bases sitting between them. The CDR3 nucleotides read TGTGCCAGCAGCGTAGGGACTTCAAAGAACTATGGCTACACCTTC. Protein: CASSVGTSKNYGYTF.

V gene TRBV28 combines with J gene TRBJ2-7; D gene uncertain. There are 11 residues in the CDR3. Trimming removed 5 bases from V and 6 bases from J, with 8 bases in between. Germline V gene data show CDR1 as MDHEN and CDR2 as SYDVKM. The CDR3 DNA reads as TGTGCCAGCAGTACTATAACCGAGCAGTACTTC. Translation gives CASSTITEQYF.

The J gene is TRBJ2-7, the V gene TRBV14, with a tentative D call TRBD1 (6 bases). V was clipped by 4 bases and J by 5 bases, with 15 bases between them. Germline-derived CDR1 and CDR2 are SGHDN and FVKESK. The CDR3 runs 14 residues. The CDR3 nucleotides are TGTGCCAGCAGCCCCTCCGGCAGGGGCAACGAGCAGTACTTC. Residues: CASSPSGRGNEQYF.

V and J are TRBV18 and TRBJ2-7, with D perhaps TRBD2 (6 bases). The CDR3 contains 15 residues. The germline gives CDR1 KGHSH, CDR2 LQKENI. V was shortened by 3 bases and J by 5 bases, with 17 bases between the two germline ends. The CDR3 spells CASSPVGGNPDEQYF. The CDR3 coding sequence is TGTGCCAGCTCACCTGTCGGGGGTAATCCTGACGAGCAGTACTTC.

The chain is built from TRBV27 and TRBJ1-1; D remains ambiguous. The V gene lost 1 base and the J gene lost 0 bases, with 9 bases spanning the gap. This CDR3 spans 15 amino acids. CDR1 and CDR2 (germline): MNHEY, SMNVEV (reference sequence). In DNA form, the CDR3 reads TGTGCCAGCAGTTTATGGGGAGCCTTGAACACTGAAGCTTTCTTT. Protein sequence: CASSLWGALNTEAFF.

The chain has TRBV9 and TRBJ2-1; maybe TRBD2 (5 bases). CDR3 size: 15 residues. CDR1 SGDLS and CDR2 YYNGEE come from the germline V gene. V was cut by 2 bases and J by 0 bases, with 9 bases left in between. The CDR3 coding sequence is TGTGCCAGCAGCGTTGAAGCGGCCTCCTACAATGAGCAGTTCTTC. Protein: CASSVEAASYNEQFF.

The chain carries TRBV29-1 and TRBJ2-5; D ambiguous. V was clipped by 6 bases and J by 3 bases, with 14 bases between them. CDR3 length: 13 residues. Looked up from germline, CDR1 is SQVTM and CDR2 is ANQGSEA. The CDR3 DNA is TGCAGCGTGGCCGGGCCCGGTAAAGAGACCCAGTACTTC. This translates into CSVAGPGKETQYF. The whole variable domain, filled in from reference TRBV29-1 and TRBJ2-5, reads SAVISQKPSRDICQRGTSLTIQCQVDSQVTMMFWYRQQPGQSLTLIATANQGSEATYESGFVIDKFPISRPNLTFSTLTVSNMSPEDSSIYLCSVAGPGKETQYFGPGTRLLVL.

V gene TRBV28 combines with J gene TRBJ2-7; 9 positions agree with TRBD1. The V segment lost 8 bases and the J segment 2 bases; nucleotides outside the gene matches: 4. CDR3 size: 13 residues. Germline V lookup: CDR1 MDHEN, CDR2 SYDVKM. Written as DNA, the CDR3 is TGTGCCAGCGGGACAGGGCCCCCCTACGAGCAGTACTTC. The encoded protein is CASGTGPPYEQYF.

This sequence joins TRBV7-3 and TRBJ2-1; TRBD2 matches 7 bases. J was trimmed by 3 bases and V by 4 bases; bases with no gene match: 9. Germline values: CDR1 SGHTA, CDR2 FQGTGA. This CDR3 region has 16 residues. CDR3 sequence: CASSSIVGGDYNEQFF. CDR3 nucleotides: TGTGCCAGCAGCTCCATAGTGGGAGGGGACTACAATGAGCAGTTCTTC. The complete variable domain, with remaining parts taken from reference TRBV7-3 and TRBJ2-1, reads GAGVSQTPSNKVTEKGKYVELRCDPISGHTALYWYRQSLGQGPEFLIYFQGTGAADDSGLPNDRFFAVRPEGSVSTLKIQRTERGDSAVYLCASSSIVGGDYNEQFFGPGTRLTVL.